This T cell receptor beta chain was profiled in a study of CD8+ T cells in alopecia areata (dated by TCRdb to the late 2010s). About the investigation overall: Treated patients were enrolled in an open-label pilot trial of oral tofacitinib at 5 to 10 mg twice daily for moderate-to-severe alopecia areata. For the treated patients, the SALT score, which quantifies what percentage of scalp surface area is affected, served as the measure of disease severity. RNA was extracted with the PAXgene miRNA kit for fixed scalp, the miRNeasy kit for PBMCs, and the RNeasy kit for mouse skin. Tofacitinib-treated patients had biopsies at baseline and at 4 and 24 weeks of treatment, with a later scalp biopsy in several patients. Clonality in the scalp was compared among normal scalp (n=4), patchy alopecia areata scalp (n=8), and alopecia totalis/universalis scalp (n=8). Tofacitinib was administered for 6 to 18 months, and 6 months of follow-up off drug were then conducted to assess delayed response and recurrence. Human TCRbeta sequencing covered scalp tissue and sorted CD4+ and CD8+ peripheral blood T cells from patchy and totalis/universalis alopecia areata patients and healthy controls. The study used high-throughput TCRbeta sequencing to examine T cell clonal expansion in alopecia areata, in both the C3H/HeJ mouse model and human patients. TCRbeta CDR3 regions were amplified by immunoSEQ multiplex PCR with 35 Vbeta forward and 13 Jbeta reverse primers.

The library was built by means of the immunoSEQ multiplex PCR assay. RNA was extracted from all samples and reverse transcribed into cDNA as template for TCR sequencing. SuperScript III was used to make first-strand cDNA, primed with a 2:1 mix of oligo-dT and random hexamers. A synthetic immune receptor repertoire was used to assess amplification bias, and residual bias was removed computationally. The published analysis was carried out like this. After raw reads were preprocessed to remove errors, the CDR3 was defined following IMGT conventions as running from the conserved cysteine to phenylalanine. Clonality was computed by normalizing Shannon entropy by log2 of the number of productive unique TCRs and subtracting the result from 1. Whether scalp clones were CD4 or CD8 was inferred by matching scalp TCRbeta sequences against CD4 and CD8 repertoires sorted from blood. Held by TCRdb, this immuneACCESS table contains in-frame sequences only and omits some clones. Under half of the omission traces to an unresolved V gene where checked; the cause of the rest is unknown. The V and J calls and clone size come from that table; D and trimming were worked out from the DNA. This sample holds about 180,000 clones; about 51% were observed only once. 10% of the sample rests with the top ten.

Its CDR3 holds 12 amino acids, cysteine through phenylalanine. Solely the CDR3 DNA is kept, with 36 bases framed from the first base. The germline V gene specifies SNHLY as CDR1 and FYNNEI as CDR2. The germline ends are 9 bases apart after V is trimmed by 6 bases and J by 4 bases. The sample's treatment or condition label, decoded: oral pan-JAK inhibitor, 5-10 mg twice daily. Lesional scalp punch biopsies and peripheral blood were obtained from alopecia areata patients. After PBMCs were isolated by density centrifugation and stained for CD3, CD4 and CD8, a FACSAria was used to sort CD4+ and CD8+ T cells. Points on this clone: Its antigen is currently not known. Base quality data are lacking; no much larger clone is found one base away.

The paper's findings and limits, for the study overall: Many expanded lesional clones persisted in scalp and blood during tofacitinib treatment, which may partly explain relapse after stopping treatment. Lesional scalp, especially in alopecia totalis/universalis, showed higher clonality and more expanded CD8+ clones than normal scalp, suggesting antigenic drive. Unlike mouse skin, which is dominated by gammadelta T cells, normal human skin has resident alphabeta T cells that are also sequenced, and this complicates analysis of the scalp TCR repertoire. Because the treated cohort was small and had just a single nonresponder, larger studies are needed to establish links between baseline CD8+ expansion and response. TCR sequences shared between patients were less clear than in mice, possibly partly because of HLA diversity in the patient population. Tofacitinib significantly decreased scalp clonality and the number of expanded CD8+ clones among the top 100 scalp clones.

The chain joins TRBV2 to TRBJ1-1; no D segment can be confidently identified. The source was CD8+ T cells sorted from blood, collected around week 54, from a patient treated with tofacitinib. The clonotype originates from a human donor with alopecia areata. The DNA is TGTGCCAGCAGAAAACGAGCCACTGAAGCTTTCTTT. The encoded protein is CASRKRATEAFF.